This T cell receptor (beta chain) was obtained from a study of OX40 agonist ivuxolimab in advanced cancers. Study information: Averaging about 60 years in age, with a range of about 20 to 90, the cohort was more than 75% male.

Generated by immunoSEQ multiplex PCR, the TCRdb table keeps only in-frame clones and is missing some. Of tens of thousands of clones in the sample, about 93% are singletons; the top ten hold approximately 18%. The V gene's germline CDR1 is LNHNV and CDR2 YYDKDF (reference sequence). CDR3 size: 15 residues. Trimming pared 1 base from V and 4 bases from J, leaving 11 bases between. The sequencing used CD4+ or CD8+ T cells sorted from blood, collected in a trial of the OX40 agonist ivuxolimab. The chain employs TRBV15 and TRBJ2-1, with a weak D call TRBD1 (6 bases). The clonotype originates from an adult with an advanced solid tumor such as melanoma, head and neck, liver or kidney cancer. CDR3 loop: CATSRGTQGYNEQFF. CDR3 nucleotide sequence: TGTGCCACCAGCAGAGGTACACAGGGATACAATGAGCAGTTCTTC.